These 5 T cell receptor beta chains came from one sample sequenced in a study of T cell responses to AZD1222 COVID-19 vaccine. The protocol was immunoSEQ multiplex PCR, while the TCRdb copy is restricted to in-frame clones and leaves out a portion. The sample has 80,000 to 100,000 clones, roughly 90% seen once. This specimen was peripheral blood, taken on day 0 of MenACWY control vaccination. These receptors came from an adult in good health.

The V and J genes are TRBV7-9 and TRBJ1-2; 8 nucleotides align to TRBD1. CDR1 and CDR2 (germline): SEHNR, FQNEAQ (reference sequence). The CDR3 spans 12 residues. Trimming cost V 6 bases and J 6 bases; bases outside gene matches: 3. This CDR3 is CASRTGGDGYTF. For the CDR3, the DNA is TGTGCCAGCAGAACAGGGGGGGATGGCTACACCTTC.

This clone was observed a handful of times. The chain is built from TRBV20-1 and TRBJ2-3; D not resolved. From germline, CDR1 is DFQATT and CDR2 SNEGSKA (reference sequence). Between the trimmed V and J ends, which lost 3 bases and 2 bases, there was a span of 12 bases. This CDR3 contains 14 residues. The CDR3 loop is CSASTDPNTDTQYF. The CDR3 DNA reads TGCAGTGCTAGTACGGACCCGAACACAGATACGCAGTATTTT.

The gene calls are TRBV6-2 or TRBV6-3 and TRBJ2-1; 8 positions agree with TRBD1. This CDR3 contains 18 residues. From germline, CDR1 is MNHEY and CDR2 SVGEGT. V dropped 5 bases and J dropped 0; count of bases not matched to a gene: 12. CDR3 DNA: TGTGCCAGCAGTGCCCGGACAGGGCGCACGACCTCCTACAATGAGCAGTTCTTC. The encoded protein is CASSARTGRTTSYNEQFF.

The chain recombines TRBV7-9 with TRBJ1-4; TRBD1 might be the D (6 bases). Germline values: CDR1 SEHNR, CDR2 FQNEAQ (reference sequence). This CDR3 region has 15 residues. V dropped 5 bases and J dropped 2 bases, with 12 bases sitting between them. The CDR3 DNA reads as TGTGCCAGCAGCAGGACAGTCCAGACTAATGAAAAACTGTTTTTT. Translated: CASSRTVQTNEKLFF.

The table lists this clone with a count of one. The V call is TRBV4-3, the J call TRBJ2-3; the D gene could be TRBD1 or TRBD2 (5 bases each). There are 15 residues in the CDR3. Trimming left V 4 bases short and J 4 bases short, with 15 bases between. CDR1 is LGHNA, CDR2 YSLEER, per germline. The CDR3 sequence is CASSPLARGPDTQYF. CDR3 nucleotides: TGCGCCAGCAGCCCCCTAGCTAGGGGCCCAGATACGCAGTATTTT.